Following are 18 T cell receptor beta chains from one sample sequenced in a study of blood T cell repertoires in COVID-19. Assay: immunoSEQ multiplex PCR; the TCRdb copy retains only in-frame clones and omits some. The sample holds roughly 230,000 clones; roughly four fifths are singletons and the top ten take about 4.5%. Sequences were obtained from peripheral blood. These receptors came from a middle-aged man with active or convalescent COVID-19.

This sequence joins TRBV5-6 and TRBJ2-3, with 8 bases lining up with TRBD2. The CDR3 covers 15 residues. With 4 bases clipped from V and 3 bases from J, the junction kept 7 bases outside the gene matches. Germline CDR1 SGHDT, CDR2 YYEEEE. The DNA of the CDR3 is TGTGCCAGCAGCCCGACGGGGGGGCAGACAGATACGCAGTATTTT. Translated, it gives CASSPTGGQTDTQYF. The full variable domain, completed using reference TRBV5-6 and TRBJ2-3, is DAGVTQSPTHLIKTRGQQVTLRCSPKSGHDTVSWYQQALGQGPQFIFQYYEEEERQRGNFPDRFSGHQFPNYSSELNVNALLLGDSALYLCASSPTGGQTDTQYFGPGTRLTVL.

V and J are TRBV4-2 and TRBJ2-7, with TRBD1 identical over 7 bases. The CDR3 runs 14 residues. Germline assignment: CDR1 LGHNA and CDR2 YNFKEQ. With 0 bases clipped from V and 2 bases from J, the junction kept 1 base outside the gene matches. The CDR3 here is CASSQDRGTYEQYF. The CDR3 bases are TGTGCCAGCAGCCAAGACAGGGGGACCTACGAGCAGTACTTC.

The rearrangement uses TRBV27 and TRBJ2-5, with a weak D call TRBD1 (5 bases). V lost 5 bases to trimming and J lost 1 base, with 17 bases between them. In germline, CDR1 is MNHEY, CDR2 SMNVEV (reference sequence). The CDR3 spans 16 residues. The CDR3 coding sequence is TGTGCCAGCAGTCTCCCCAGTGGGGCCTCCCAAGAGACCCAGTACTTC. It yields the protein CASSLPSGASQETQYF.

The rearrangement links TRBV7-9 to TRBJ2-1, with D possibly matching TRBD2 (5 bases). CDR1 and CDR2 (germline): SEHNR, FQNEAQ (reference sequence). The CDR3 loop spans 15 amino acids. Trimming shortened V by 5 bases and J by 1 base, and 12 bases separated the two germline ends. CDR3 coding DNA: TGTGCCAGCAGCCCCGGACTGGTTTCCTACAATGAGCAGTTCTTC. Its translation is CASSPGLVSYNEQFF.

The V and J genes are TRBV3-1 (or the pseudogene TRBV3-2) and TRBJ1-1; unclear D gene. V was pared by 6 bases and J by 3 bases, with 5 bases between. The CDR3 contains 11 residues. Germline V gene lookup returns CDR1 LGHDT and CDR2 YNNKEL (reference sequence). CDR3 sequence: CASRRDTEAFF. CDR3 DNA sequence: TGTGCCAGCAGGAGGGACACTGAAGCTTTCTTT.

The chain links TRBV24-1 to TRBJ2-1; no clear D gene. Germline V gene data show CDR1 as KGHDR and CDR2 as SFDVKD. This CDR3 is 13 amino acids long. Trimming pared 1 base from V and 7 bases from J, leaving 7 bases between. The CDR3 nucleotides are TGTGCCACCAGTGATTTAGACAAAAATGAGCAGTTCTTC. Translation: CATSDLDKNEQFF.

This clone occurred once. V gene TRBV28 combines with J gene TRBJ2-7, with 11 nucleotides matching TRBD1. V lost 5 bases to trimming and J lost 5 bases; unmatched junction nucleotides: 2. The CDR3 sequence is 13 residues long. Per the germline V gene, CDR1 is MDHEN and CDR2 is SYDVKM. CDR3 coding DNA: TGTGCCAGCAGTCGGACAGGGGGCGACGAGCAGTACTTC. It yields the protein CASSRTGGDEQYF.

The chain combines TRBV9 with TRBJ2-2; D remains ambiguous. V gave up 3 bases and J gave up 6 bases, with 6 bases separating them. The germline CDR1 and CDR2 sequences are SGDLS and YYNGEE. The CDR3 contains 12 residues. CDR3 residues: CASSGVAGELFF. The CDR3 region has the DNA TGTGCCAGCAGCGGCGTGGCCGGGGAGCTGTTTTTT.

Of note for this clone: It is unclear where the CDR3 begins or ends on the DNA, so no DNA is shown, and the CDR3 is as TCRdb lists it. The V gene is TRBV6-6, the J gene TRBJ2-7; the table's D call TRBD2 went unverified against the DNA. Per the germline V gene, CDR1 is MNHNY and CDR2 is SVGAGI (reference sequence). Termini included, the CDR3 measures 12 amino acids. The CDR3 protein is CASSTSGYEQYF.

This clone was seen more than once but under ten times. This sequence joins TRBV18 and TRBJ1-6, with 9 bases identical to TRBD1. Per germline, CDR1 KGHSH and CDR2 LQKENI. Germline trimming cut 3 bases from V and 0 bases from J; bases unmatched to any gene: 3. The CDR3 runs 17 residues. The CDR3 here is CASSPIQGASYNSPLHF. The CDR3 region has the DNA TGTGCCAGCTCACCCATACAGGGGGCCTCCTATAATTCACCCCTCCACTTT.

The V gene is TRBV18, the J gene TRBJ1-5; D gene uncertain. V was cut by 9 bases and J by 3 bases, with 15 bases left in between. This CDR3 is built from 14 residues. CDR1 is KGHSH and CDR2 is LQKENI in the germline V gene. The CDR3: CASRRNGDNQPQHF. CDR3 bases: TGTGCCAGTCGACGAAACGGGGACAATCAGCCCCAGCATTTT.

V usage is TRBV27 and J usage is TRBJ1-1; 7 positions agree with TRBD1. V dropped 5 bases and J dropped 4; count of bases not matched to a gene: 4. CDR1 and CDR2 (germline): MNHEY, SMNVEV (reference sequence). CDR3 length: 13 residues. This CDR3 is CASSPRQGTEAFF. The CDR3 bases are TGTGCCAGCAGTCCCCGACAGGGCACTGAAGCTTTCTTT.

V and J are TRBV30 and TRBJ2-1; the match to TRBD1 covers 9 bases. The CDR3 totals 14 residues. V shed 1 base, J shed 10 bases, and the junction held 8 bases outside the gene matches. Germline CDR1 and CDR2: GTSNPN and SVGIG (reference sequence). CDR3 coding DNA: TGTGCCTGGAGTGCGGACAGGGGCCCCCTCGAGCAGTTCTTC. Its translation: CAWSADRGPLEQFF. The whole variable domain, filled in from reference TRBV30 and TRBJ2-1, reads SQTIHQWPATLVQPVGSPLSLECTVEGTSNPNLYWYRQAAGRGLQLLFYSVGIGQISSEVPQNLSASRPQDRQFILSSKKLLLSDSGFYLCAWSADRGPLEQFFGPGTRLTVL.

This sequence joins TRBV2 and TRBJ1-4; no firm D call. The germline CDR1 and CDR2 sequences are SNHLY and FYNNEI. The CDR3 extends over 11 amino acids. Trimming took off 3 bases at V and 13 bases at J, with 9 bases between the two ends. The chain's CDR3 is CASSERALLFF. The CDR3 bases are TGTGCCAGCAGTGAGAGGGCGTTACTGTTTTTT.

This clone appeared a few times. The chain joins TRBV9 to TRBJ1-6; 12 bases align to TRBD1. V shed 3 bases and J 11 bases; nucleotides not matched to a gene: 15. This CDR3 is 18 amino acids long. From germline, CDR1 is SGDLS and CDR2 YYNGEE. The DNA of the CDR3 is TGTGCCAGCAGCGGCAGAGGGACAGGGGGCGCAGGGGTAACACCCCTCCACTTT. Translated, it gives CASSGRGTGGAGVTPLHF.

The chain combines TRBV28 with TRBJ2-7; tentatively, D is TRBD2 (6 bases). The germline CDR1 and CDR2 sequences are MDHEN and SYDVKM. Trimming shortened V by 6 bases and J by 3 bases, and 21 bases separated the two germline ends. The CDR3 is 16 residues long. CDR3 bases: TGTGCCAGCAGAGCCCCCGGGGGAAAAAAGAACTACGAGCAGTACTTC. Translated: CASRAPGGKKNYEQYF.

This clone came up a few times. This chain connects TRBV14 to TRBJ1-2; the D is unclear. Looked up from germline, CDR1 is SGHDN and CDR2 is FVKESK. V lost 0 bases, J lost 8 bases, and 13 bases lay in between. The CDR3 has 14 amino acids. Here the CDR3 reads CASSQDLGVRGYTF. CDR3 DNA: TGTGCCAGCAGCCAAGATCTCGGGGTGAGGGGCTACACCTTC.

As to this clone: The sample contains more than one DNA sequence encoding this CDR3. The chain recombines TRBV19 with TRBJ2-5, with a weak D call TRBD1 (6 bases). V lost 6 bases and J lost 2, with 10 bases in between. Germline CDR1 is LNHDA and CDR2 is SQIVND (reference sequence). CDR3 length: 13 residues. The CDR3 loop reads CASRDRGQETQYF. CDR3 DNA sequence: TGTGCCAGTAGGGACAGAGGTCAAGAGACCCAGTACTTC.